This TCR beta chain is drawn from a study of T-cell reconstitution after alpha-beta-depleted transplantation in children. As for this clonotype: Its antigen is undetermined.

Preparation of the TCRbeta library involved a method that used unique molecular identifiers. TCRdb re-called the PCR reads with MiXCR, one entry per CDR3 protein. The table has fewer than 700,000 distinct CDR3 sequences, roughly 23% seen once. Study-wide findings and caveats: About two months after transplant, alpha-beta T cells reportedly came from several hundred expanded graft clones.

V lost 2 bases to trimming and J lost 1 base, with 14 bases between them. This CDR3 spans 16 amino acids. Germline V gene lookup returns CDR1 SGHDT and CDR2 YYEEEE. The V call is TRBV5-6, the J call TRBJ2-3; D possibly corresponds to TRBD2 (5 bases). Sequencing was performed on PBMCs, mostly from graft donor cells, taken 360 days after TCRalphabeta/CD19-depleted stem cell transplant. The clonotype comes from a boy under two years old who had a stem cell transplant for acute myeloid leukemia, so the T cells may come from the graft donor. CDR3 coding DNA: TGTGCCAGCAGCTTCGAGACTAACTTCGGCACAGATACGCAGTATTTT. Translated: CASSFETNFGTDTQYF.